This section outlines one T cell receptor beta chain sequence together with its context. The source of the sample is a study of CD8 T cells in Susac syndrome. Random hexamers were used to reverse transcribe an amount of about 0.45 to 1 ug RNA. TCRdb itself ran the immunoSEQ multiplex PCR reads through MiXCR, one entry per CDR3 protein. The profile covers about 120,000 distinct CDR3 sequences, with around 94% appearing a single time and about 0.29% taken by the ten largest. The germline gives CDR1 MNHEY, CDR2 SMNVEV (reference sequence). The CDR3 runs 15 residues. Trimming stripped 0 bases from V and 2 bases from J, with 10 bases between.

Sequencing used CD8+ T cells from PBMCs. The rearrangement uses TRBV27 and TRBJ1-1; TRBD1 is a possible D gene (5 bases). This clonotype was obtained from a human donor with Susac syndrome. The CDR3 loop is CASSLSAGSNTEAFF. The CDR3 coding sequence is TGTGCCAGCAGTTTATCGGCAGGGTCTAACACTGAAGCTTTCTTT.